This T cell receptor beta chain originates from a study of blood T cell repertoires in COVID-19. Study-wide background: Specimens from acute and convalescent COVID-19 originated in the United States, Italy and Spain. In each case, the material was cDNA or gDNA derived from T cells, B-cell-depleted T cells, or PBMCs.

Authors' analysis steps: Estimates of nucleated cell counts were drawn from the amplification of reference gene primers. TCRdb keeps only in-frame clones here, not all; method: immunoSEQ multiplex PCR. The V and J calls and the clone size are those of that table, but D and trimming were determined from the DNA. The sample carries over 150,000 clones, about 90% recorded once. Germline lookup yields CDR1 SGHNT and CDR2 YYREEE (reference sequence). The V and J ends lost 2 bases and 7 bases, in that order; junction bases with no gene match: 8. CDR3 length: 15 residues. This receptor was identified in a man aged 50-60 years with acute or convalescent COVID-19. The genes are TRBV5-4 and TRBJ2-1; 8 bases are a match to TRBD2. The sample comprised peripheral blood. The chain's CDR3 is CASSFASGSMNEQFF. The CDR3 DNA reads TGTGCCAGCAGCTTTGCCAGCGGGAGTATGAATGAGCAGTTCTTC.